The clone carrying this TCR beta chain was found many times. No antigen is known for it. Unique molecular identifiers were built into the TCRbeta library. Using its own MiXCR run on the PCR reads, TCRdb lists one record per CDR3 protein. The sample lists about 140,000 distinct CDR3 sequences, 8% to 10% occurring once. The data derive from a study of T-cell reconstitution after alpha-beta-depleted transplantation in children. Whole-study results and caveats: Some patients' high day-60 TCRbeta diversity was attributed to recipient cells surviving conditioning. T-cell counts and diversity at one year post-transplant came mainly from newly produced T cells.

The germline V and J ends were trimmed by 3 bases and 5 bases, with 10 bases remaining between them. CDR3 length: 14 residues. In germline, CDR1 is KGHDR, CDR2 SFDVKD. Sequenced material: PBMCs, mostly from graft donor cells, taken 180 days after TCRalphabeta/CD19-depleted stem cell transplant. The chain links TRBV24-1 to TRBJ2-1; D might be TRBD2 (5 bases). The sequence was obtained from a female patient aged 2-9 years who had a stem cell transplant for congenital amegakaryocytic thrombocytopenia, so the T cells may come from the graft donor. DNA for the CDR3: TGTGCCACCAGTGATCTACTAGTGGACAATGAGCAGTTCTTC. Its translation is CATSDLLVDNEQFF.